One sample yielded the 23 T cell receptor beta chains listed below, sequenced in a study of OX40 agonist ivuxolimab in advanced cancers. Only in-frame clones appear in the TCRdb table, and some are missing; sequencing was by immunoSEQ multiplex PCR. The data contain tens of thousands of clones, roughly 80% of them singletons. The specimen comprised CD4+ or CD8+ T cells sorted from blood, sampled in a trial of the OX40 agonist ivuxolimab. These receptors all come from an adult with an advanced solid tumor such as melanoma, head and neck, liver or kidney cancer.

As to this clone: The same CDR3 can be traced to other DNA sequences in this sample. CDR3 sequence reads: CASSYAGGMNTEAFF. CDR3 nucleotide sequence: TGTGCCAGCAGTTACGCAGGAGGAATGAACACTGAAGCTTTCTTT. The chain links TRBV6-5 to TRBJ1-1; D is unclear. CDR3 length equals 15 residues. Between the trimmed V and J ends, which lost 2 bases and 0 bases, there was a span of 10 bases. Germline V gene lookup returns CDR1 MNHEY and CDR2 SVGAGI.

This rearrangement joins TRBV7-2 to TRBJ1-1, with D tentatively TRBD1 (5 bases). Looked up from germline, CDR1 is SGHTA and CDR2 is FQGNSA. This CDR3 region has 16 residues. The V gene lost 4 bases and the J gene lost 6 bases, with 21 bases spanning the gap. The CDR3 DNA reads as TGTGCCAGCAGCTCGCGGGCACCTAGGGGTGGGGCTGAAGCTTTCTTT. Translation: CASSSRAPRGGAEAFF. Full variable domain (rest looked up from reference TRBV7-2 and TRBJ1-1): GAGVSQSPSNKVTEKGKDVELRCDPISGHTALYWYRQSLGQGLEFLIYFQGNSAPDKSGLPSDRFSAERTGGSVSTLTIQRTQQEDSAVYLCASSSRAPRGGAEAFFGQGTRLTVV.

The chain has TRBV18 and TRBJ1-1; D is ambiguous. CDR3 length: 13 residues. Germline V lookup: CDR1 KGHSH, CDR2 LQKENI. The V end was cut by 2 bases, the J end by 1 base, with 5 bases between. DNA for the CDR3: TGTGCCAGCTCACCAGCAGAGAACACTGAAGCTTTCTTT. It specifies CASSPAENTEAFF.

The genes are TRBV2 and TRBJ1-1; D not certain. Trimming cost V 8 bases and J 3 bases, with 7 bases left between them. CDR1 and CDR2 (germline): SNHLY, FYNNEI. The CDR3 is made up of 11 amino acids. The DNA for the CDR3 is TGTGCCAGCGTAAAGGACACTGAAGCTTTCTTT. It translates to CASVKDTEAFF. Full variable domain (rest looked up from reference TRBV2 and TRBJ1-1): EPEVTQTPSHQVTQMGQEVILRCVPISNHLYFYWYRQILGQKVEFLVSFYNNEISEKSEIFDDQFSVERPDGSNFTLKIRSTKLEDSAMYFCASVKDTEAFFGQGTRLTVV.

This chain joins TRBV10-3 and TRBJ2-7; D might be TRBD2 (6 bases). The ends were cut back, 3 bases at V and 3 bases at J, with 18 bases in the middle. Germline CDR1 ENHRY, CDR2 SYGVKD. The CDR3 contains 16 residues. CDR3 bases: TGTGCCATCAGTGATCCCCCCCCCGAGGGACTCTACGAGCAGTACTTC. Protein: CAISDPPPEGLYEQYF.

This chain joins TRBV19 and TRBJ1-5, with D perhaps TRBD1 (5 bases). V was clipped by 2 bases and J by 5 bases, with 13 bases between them. The CDR3 is 15 amino acids. In germline, CDR1 is LNHDA, CDR2 SQIVND (reference sequence). CDR3 sequence: CASSISRRGHQPQHF. The CDR3 DNA follows: TGTGCCAGTAGTATATCGAGACGGGGACATCAGCCCCAGCATTTT.

The chain couples TRBV11-3 to TRBJ2-1; TRBD2 agrees at 7 bases. V dropped 2 bases and J dropped 3; count of bases not matched to a gene: 4. Germline loops: CDR1 SGHNT, CDR2 YENEEA. The CDR3 sequence is 15 residues long. This chain's CDR3 is CASSLNWGGYNEQFF. DNA for the CDR3: TGTGCCAGCAGCTTAAACTGGGGGGGCTACAATGAGCAGTTCTTC.

The chain is built from TRBV30 and TRBJ1-2, with D possibly TRBD1 on 6 matching bases. Germline CDR1 reads GTSNPN; CDR2 reads SVGIG (reference sequence). The CDR3 covers 14 residues. The V end was cut by 3 bases, the J end by 9 bases, with 20 bases between. CDR3 bases: TGTGCCTGGAGGGGTAACAGGGTAAGGGGAAGCTACACCTTC. This gives the protein CAWRGNRVRGSYTF.

The CDR3 loop is CASSPGKTQGNTIYF. The DNA for the CDR3 is TGTGCCAGCTCACCAGGAAAAACACAGGGAAACACCATATATTTT. The chain employs TRBV18 and TRBJ1-3; D is uncertain. Germline values: CDR1 KGHSH, CDR2 LQKENI. The germline V and J ends were trimmed by 2 bases and 4 bases, with 12 bases remaining between them. This CDR3 region has 15 residues.

The chain couples TRBV9 to TRBJ2-7; perhaps TRBD1 as D (5 bases). Deletions cut 0 bases from V and 5 bases from J, with 15 bases between. The CDR3 sequence is 15 residues long. Germline values: CDR1 SGDLS, CDR2 YYNGEE. DNA for the CDR3: TGTGCCAGCAGCGTAGGGTGGAAGGGGCATAACGAGCAGTACTTC. Encoded protein: CASSVGWKGHNEQYF.

The gene calls are TRBV30 and TRBJ2-7, with D perhaps given as TRBD1 or TRBD2 (5 bases each). V was clipped by 4 bases and J by 4 bases, with 14 bases between them. This CDR3 is 13 amino acids long. The germline CDR1 and CDR2 sequences are GTSNPN and SVGIG (reference sequence). The CDR3 here is CAWTQGRKYEQYF. The CDR3 DNA reads TGTGCCTGGACCCAGGGACGGAAATACGAGCAGTACTTC. Based on the CDR3 plus reference TRBV30 and TRBJ2-7, the full variable domain is SQTIHQWPATLVQPVGSPLSLECTVEGTSNPNLYWYRQAAGRGLQLLFYSVGIGQISSEVPQNLSASRPQDRQFILSSKKLLLSDSGFYLCAWTQGRKYEQYFGPGTRLTVT.

In its sample, this clone was seen a few times. This chain uses TRBV10-3 with TRBJ2-1; 15 bases line up with TRBD2. Per germline, CDR1 ENHRY and CDR2 SYGVKD. Trimming at V came to 8 bases and at J to 6 bases, leaving 5 bases not matched to a gene. This CDR3 has 15 residues. The CDR3 region has the DNA TGTGCCATCCTCCGGACTAGCGGGAGGGGCAATGAGCAGTTCTTC. This codes for CAILRTSGRGNEQFF.

This clone was recorded a few times. The chain has TRBV6-5 and TRBJ2-7; 7 bases map to TRBD1. The germline gives CDR1 MNHEY, CDR2 SVGAGI. This CDR3 has 12 residues. V was pared by 5 bases and J by 3 bases, with 1 base of the junction left unmatched. The CDR3 region is CASSRQGYEQYF. DNA of the CDR3: TGTGCCAGCAGTCGACAGGGCTACGAGCAGTACTTC.

The genes are TRBV11-3 and TRBJ1-2, with D possibly TRBD1 on 5 matching bases. The CDR3 totals 15 residues. Germline-derived CDR1 and CDR2 are SGHNT and YENEEA. The ends were cut back, 1 base at V and 4 bases at J, with 13 bases in the middle. The CDR3, as DNA: TGTGCCAGCAGCTTAGGCCCCTACAGGCCCTATGGCTACACCTTC. Amino acid sequence: CASSLGPYRPYGYTF.

This chain joins TRBV10-3 and TRBJ1-3; tentatively, D is TRBD1 (6 bases). V gave up 5 bases and J gave up 6 bases, with 17 bases separating them. This CDR3 region has 15 residues. The germline V gene has CDR1 ENHRY and CDR2 SYGVKD. CDR3 in amino acids: CAISFRGLTKNTIYF. In nucleotides, the CDR3 is TGTGCCATCAGTTTCAGGGGACTCACCAAAAACACCATATATTTT.

The CDR3: CASSAGRVWEQYF. As DNA, the CDR3 is TGTGCCAGCAGCGCGGGGCGGGTATGGGAGCAGTACTTC. This chain links TRBV5-6 with TRBJ2-7; a possible D gene is TRBD2 (6 bases). The CDR3 contains 13 residues. The V and J ends lost 4 bases and 7 bases respectively, with 15 bases between them. Germline CDR1 reads SGHDT; CDR2 reads YYEEEE. Filled out from reference TRBV5-6 and TRBJ2-7, the complete variable domain reads DAGVTQSPTHLIKTRGQQVTLRCSPKSGHDTVSWYQQALGQGPQFIFQYYEEEERQRGNFPDRFSGHQFPNYSSELNVNALLLGDSALYLCASSAGRVWEQYFGPGTRLTVT.

J is TRBJ2-6 and V is TRBV7-9; no clear D. V gave up 4 bases and J gave up 0 bases, with 13 bases separating them. Per the germline V gene, CDR1 is SEHNR and CDR2 is FQNEAQ (reference sequence). This CDR3 has 17 amino acids. The CDR3 sequence: CASSSRQDPSGANVLTF. Here the CDR3 DNA reads TGTGCCAGCAGCTCCCGGCAGGACCCCTCTGGGGCCAACGTCCTGACTTTC. The full variable domain, completed using reference TRBV7-9 and TRBJ2-6, is DTGVSQNPRHKITKRGQNVTFRCDPISEHNRLYWYRQTLGQGPEFLTYFQNEAQLEKSRLLSDRFSAERPKGSFSTLEIQRTEQGDSAMYLCASSSRQDPSGANVLTFGAGSRLTVL.

The V and J genes are TRBV6-5 and TRBJ1-1, with TRBD1 as a possible D gene (5 bases). This CDR3 contains 14 residues. Germline V gives CDR1 MNHEY, CDR2 SVGAGI. Trimming stripped 2 bases from V and 5 bases from J, with 12 bases between. The CDR3 nucleotides are TGTGCCAGCAGTTACAGGGGTCGAAGGACTGAAGCTTTCTTT. It codes for CASSYRGRRTEAFF.

The chain carries TRBV12-5 and TRBJ2-7, with 10 bases identical to TRBD1. The junction had 2 bases not matched to a gene; V was cut back by 3 bases and J by 0 bases. This CDR3 comprises 15 residues. The V gene's germline CDR1 is LGHNT and CDR2 FRNRAP. For the CDR3, the DNA is TGTGCTAGTGGTTTTGGGACAGGGGCCTCCTACGAGCAGTACTTC. This translates into CASGFGTGASYEQYF.

The chain joins TRBV10-2 to TRBJ2-7; D unresolved. Looked up from germline, CDR1 is WSHSY and CDR2 is SAAADI. There are 12 residues in the CDR3. V was trimmed by 4 bases and J by 7 bases, leaving 11 bases between them. CDR3 sequence: CASSASLGEQYF. The CDR3 region has the DNA TGCGCCAGCAGTGCCAGCTTAGGGGAGCAGTACTTC.

The chain carries TRBV9 and TRBJ2-3; 13 bases map to TRBD2. The trim removed 5 bases at V and 4 bases at J, leaving 13 bases unmatched. The length of the CDR3 is 18 residues. Germline-derived CDR1 and CDR2 are SGDLS and YYNGEE. The CDR3 region has the DNA TGTGCCAGCAGTGAGAGAGGTGTGGGACTAGCGGGGTCAGATACGCAGTATTTT. Amino acids: CASSERGVGLAGSDTQYF.

The CDR3 DNA reads as TGTGCCAGCTCCCGAGGCCCCTTGAACACCGGGGAGCTGTTTTTT. The encoded protein is CASSRGPLNTGELFF. The rearrangement links TRBV18 to TRBJ2-2; D is ambiguous. The CDR3 consists of 15 residues. V lost 6 bases to trimming and J lost 1 base, with 12 bases between them. The germline V gene encodes CDR1 KGHSH and CDR2 LQKENI.

The chain recombines TRBV7-2 with TRBJ2-2; possible D gene TRBD1, 6 bases. This CDR3 is 14 amino acids long. Trimming left V 1 base short and J 15 bases short, with 18 bases between. The germline gives CDR1 SGHTA, CDR2 FQGNSA. The CDR3 protein is CASSLGDRRTRLFF. The CDR3 nucleotides read TGTGCCAGCAGCTTAGGCGACAGGCGCACGAGGTTGTTTTTT. Filled out from reference TRBV7-2 and TRBJ2-2, the complete variable domain reads GAGVSQSPSNKVTEKGKDVELRCDPISGHTALYWYRQSLGQGLEFLIYFQGNSAPDKSGLPSDRFSAERTGGSVSTLTIQRTQQEDSAVYLCASSLGDRRTRLFFGEGSRLTVL.